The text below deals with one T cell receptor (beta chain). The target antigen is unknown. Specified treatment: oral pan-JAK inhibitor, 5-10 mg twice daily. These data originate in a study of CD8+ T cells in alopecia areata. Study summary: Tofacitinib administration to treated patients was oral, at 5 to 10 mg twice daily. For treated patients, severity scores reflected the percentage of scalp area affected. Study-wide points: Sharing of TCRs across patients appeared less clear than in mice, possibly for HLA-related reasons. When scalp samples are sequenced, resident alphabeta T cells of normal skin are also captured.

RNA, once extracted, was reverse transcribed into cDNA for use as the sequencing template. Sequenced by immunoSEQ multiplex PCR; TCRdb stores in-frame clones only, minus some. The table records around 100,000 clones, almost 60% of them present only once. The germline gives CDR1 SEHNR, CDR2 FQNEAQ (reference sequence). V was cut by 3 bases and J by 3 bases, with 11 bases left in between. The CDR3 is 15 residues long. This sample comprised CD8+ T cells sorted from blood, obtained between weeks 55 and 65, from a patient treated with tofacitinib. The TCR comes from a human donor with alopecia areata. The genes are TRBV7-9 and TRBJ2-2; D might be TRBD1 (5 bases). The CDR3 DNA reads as TGTGCCAGCAGCTTTGGCAGGGCGGACACCGGGGAGCTGTTTTTT. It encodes CASSFGRADTGELFF.